A single T cell receptor beta chain is shown here with its context. What it binds is not known. Germline V gene data show CDR1 as DFQATT and CDR2 as SNEGSKA (reference sequence). V lost 5 bases to trimming and J lost 2 bases; unmatched junction nucleotides: 18. The CDR3 sequence is 18 residues long. The data stem from a study of identical twins. The study's findings and limits: Fewer insertions marked abundant cord blood beta clonotypes; young adult naive trended weakly, memory not at all. Partly confounded zero-insertion analyses could result from invariant MAIT and iNKT cells.

Template switching created a universal primer site, and the cDNA included unique molecular identifiers. MiXCR was run by TCRdb on the 5' RACE reads, yielding one entry per CDR3 protein. The profile shows more than 650,000 distinct CDR3 sequences, 6% to 6.5% of them singletons. V and J are TRBV20-1 and TRBJ1-5; TRBD1 aligns across 7 bases. The sample taken for sequencing was naive T cells sorted from blood. The receptor was isolated from a man between 18 and 35 years old in good health. The CDR3: CSAPRASRQGVGNQPQHF. CDR3 nucleotide sequence: TGCAGTGCTCCCCGAGCCTCAAGACAGGGTGTAGGCAATCAGCCCCAGCATTTT.